The source of this TCR beta chain is a study of T cells after yellow fever vaccination. Study-wide points: Most clones from primary vaccination were detected again post-booster (approximately 97% CD4, 88% CD8). Any FACS-sorted repertoire could hold abundant clonotypes that contaminate it from the bulk population. Of the clonotypes, a small share occurred in both CD4 and CD8 compartments.

In its sample, this clonotype was seen many times. Antigen unknown. The CDR3 runs 15 residues. V lost 4 bases and J 3 bases, leaving 16 bases between the germline ends. The germline V gene has CDR1 SGHRS and CDR2 YFSETQ. The authors made TCR cDNA by 5'RACE template switching, adding a universal primer site and UMIs. TCRdb used MiXCR to reprocess the 5' RACE reads, holding one entry per CDR3 protein. Of over 150,000 distinct CDR3 sequences in the sample, around 7% were seen once. The source of this sequence is a man younger than 35 who received the YFV17D yellow fever vaccine. The starting material was CD4+ T cells sorted from PBMCs, obtained less than 6 days after the first yellow fever vaccination. The chain couples TRBV5-1 to TRBJ2-5; TRBD1 or TRBD2 may be the D gene (5 bases each). The CDR3 spells CASSPSGTREETQYF. DNA for the CDR3: TGCGCCAGCAGCCCTTCCGGGACGCGCGAAGAGACCCAGTACTTC.